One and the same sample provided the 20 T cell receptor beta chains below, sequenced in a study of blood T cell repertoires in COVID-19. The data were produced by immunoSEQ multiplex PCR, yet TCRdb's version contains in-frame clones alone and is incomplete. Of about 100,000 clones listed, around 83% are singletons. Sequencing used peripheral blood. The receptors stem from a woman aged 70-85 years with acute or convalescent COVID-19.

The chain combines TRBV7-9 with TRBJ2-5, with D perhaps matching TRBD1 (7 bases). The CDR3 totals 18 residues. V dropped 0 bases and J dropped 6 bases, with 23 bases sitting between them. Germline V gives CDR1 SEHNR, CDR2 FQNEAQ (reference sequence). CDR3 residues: CASSLAPLVVPGGKTQYF. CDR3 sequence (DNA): TGTGCCAGCAGCTTAGCGCCTTTGGTCGTCCCAGGGGGGAAGACCCAGTACTTC.

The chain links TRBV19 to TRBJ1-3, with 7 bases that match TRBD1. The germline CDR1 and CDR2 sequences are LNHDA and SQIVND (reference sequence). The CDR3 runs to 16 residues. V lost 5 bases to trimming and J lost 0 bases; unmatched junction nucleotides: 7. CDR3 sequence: CASSPPDRFSGNTIYF. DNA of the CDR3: TGTGCCAGTAGTCCCCCGGACAGGTTCTCTGGAAACACCATATATTTT.

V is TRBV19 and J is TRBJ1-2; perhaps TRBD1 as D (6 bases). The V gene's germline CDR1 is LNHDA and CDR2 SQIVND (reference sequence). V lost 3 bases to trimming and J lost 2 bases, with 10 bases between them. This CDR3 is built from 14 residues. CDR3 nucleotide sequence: TGTGCCAGTAGTATGCGACAGGCCAACTATGGCTACACCTTC. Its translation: CASSMRQANYGYTF.

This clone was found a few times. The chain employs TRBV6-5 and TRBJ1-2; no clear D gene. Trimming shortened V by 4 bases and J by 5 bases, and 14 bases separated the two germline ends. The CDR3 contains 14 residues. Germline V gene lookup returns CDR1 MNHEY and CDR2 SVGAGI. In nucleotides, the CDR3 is TGTGCCAGCAGTTCCCGGCGAGGCGAATATGGCTACACCTTC. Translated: CASSSRRGEYGYTF.

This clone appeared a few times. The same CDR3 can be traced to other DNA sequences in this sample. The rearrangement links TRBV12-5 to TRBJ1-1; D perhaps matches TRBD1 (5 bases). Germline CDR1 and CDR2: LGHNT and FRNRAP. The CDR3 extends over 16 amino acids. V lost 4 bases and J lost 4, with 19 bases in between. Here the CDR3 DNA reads TGTGCTAGTGGTTCGTCGTCTCCTCAGGGTTCCACTGAAGCTTTCTTT. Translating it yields CASGSSSPQGSTEAFF.

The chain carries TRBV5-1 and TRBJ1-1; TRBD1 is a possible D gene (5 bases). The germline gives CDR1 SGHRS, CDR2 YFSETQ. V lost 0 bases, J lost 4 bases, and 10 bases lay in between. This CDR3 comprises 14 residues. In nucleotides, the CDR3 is TGCGCCAGCAGCTTGGACACCCAGGGCACTGAAGCTTTCTTT. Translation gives CASSLDTQGTEAFF.

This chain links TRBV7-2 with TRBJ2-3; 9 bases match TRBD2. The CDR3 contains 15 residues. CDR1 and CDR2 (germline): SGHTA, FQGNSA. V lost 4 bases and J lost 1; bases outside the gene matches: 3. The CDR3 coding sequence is TGTGCCAGCAGCTATTTAGCGGGGGGCACAGATACGCAGTATTTT. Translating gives CASSYLAGGTDTQYF.

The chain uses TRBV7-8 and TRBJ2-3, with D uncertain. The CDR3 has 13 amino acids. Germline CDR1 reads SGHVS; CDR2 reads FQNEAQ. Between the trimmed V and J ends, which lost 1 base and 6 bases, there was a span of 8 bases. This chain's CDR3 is CASSLDRGDTQYF. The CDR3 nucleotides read TGTGCCAGCAGCTTAGATCGTGGCGATACGCAGTATTTT.

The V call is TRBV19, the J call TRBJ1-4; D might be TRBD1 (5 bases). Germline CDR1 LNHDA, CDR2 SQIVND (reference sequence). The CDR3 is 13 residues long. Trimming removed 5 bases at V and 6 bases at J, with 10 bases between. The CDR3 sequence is CASSLVRDEKLFF. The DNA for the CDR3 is TGTGCCAGTAGTCTGGTCAGGGATGAAAAACTGTTTTTT.

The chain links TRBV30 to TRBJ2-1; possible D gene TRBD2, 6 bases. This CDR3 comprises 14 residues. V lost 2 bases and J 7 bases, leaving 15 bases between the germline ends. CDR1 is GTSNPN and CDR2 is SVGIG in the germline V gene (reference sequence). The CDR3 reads CAWSRRDWRNEQFF. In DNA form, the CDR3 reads TGTGCCTGGAGTCGCCGGGACTGGAGGAATGAGCAGTTCTTC.

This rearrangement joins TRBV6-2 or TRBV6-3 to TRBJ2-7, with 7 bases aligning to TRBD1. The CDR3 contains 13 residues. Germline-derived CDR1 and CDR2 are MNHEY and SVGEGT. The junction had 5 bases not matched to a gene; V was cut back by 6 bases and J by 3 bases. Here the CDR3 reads CASSSTGNYEQYV. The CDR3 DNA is TGTGCCAGCAGCTCGACAGGGAACTACGAGCAGTACGTC.

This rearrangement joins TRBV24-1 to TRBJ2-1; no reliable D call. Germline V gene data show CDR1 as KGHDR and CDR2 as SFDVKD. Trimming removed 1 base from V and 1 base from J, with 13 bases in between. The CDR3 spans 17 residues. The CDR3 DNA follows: TGTGCCACCAGTGATTTTTCAGGTTCGACATCCTACAATGAGCAGTTCTTC. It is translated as CATSDFSGSTSYNEQFF.

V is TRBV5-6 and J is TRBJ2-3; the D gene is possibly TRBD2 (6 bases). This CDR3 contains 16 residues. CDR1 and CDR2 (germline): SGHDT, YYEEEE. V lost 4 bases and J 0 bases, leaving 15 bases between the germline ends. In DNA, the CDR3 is TGTGCCAGCAGCCGATCATTGGCGGGAAGCACAGATACGCAGTATTTT. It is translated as CASSRSLAGSTDTQYF.

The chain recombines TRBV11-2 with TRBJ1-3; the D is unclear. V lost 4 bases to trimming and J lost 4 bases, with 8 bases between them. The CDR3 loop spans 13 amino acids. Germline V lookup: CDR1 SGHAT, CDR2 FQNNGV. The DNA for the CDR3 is TGTGCCAGCAGCTACGTGGAGGGAAACACCATATATTTT. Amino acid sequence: CASSYVEGNTIYF.

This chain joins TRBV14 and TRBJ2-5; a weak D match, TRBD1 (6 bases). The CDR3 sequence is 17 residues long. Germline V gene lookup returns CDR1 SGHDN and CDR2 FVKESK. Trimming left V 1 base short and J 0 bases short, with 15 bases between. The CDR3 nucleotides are TGTGCCAGCAGCCAAGGCACCGGACAGATGTACCAAGAGACCCAGTACTTC. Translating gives CASSQGTGQMYQETQYF.

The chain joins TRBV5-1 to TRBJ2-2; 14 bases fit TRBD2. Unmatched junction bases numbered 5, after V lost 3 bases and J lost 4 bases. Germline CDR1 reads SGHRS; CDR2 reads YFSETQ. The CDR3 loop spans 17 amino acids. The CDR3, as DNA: TGCGCCAGCAGCTCCGGGACTAGCGGGGGTGGCACCGGGGAGCTGTTTTTT. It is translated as CASSSGTSGGGTGELFF.

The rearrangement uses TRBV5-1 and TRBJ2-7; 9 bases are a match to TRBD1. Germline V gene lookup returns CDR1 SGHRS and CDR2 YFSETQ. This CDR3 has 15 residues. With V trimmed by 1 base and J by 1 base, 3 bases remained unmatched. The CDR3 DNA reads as TGCGCCAGCAGCTTGTCCGGGACAGGGTCCTACGAGCAGTACTTC. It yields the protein CASSLSGTGSYEQYF.

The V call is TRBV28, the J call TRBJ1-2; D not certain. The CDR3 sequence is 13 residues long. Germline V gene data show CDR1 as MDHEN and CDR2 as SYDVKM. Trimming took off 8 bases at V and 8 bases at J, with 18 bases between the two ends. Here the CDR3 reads CASLHGGREGYTF. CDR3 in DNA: TGTGCCAGCCTCCATGGAGGGCGCGAGGGCTACACCTTC.

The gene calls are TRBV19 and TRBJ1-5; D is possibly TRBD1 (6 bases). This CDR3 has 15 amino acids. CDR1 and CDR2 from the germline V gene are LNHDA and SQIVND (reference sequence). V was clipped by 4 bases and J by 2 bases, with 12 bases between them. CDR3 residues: CASSKGGAGNQPQHF. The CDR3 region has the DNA TGTGCCAGTAGTAAGGGGGGGGCCGGCAATCAGCCCCAGCATTTT. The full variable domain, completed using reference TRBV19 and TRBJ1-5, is DGGITQSPKYLFRKEGQNVTLSCEQNLNHDAMYWYRQDPGQGLRLIYYSQIVNDFQKGDIAEGYSVSREKKESFPLTVTSAQKNPTAFYLCASSKGGAGNQPQHFGDGTRLSIL.

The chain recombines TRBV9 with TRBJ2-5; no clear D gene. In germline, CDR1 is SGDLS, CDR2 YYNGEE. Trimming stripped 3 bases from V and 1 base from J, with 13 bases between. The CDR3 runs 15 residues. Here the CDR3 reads CASSAKEKAQETQYF. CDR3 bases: TGTGCCAGCAGCGCCAAGGAGAAGGCCCAAGAGACCCAGTACTTC.